This T cell receptor beta chain was documented in a study of Ad26.COV2.S vaccination and SARS-CoV-2 variants. Overall study: The vaccine Ad26.COV2.S was put into the muscle once, or twice with 56 days between. Study findings and constraints: Reports say spike-specific CD8+ and CD4+ T cell responses covered substantial breadth after vaccination. The TCR-based breadth and depth measures might underestimate overall T cell responses.

CDR1 and CDR2 from the germline V gene are SGDLS and YYNGEE. The CDR3 loop spans 15 amino acids. The ends were cut back, 2 bases at V and 2 bases at J, with 14 bases in the middle. Only in-frame clones appear in the TCRdb table, and some are missing; sequencing was by immunoSEQ multiplex PCR. The table shows about 480,000 clones, with about 83% occurring only once. Treatment defined: 19 received Ad26.COV2.S at low or high dose, single or two shots; roughly 5 received placebo; per-sample allocation not given. Following the first vaccine or placebo injection, samples were taken on day 63. Spike of the Wuhan-strain SARS-CoV-2 was expressed by an Ad26 vector, which formed the vaccine. On this clone: Its antigen remains unknown.

The chain combines TRBV9 with TRBJ2-7; D may be TRBD2 (7 bases). The source of this sequence is a person aged 18-60 years who received the Ad26.COV2.S COVID-19 vaccine or a placebo. Here the sequenced sample was peripheral blood, taken in a trial of Ad26.COV2.S vaccine versus placebo. The CDR3 nucleotides are TGTGCCAGCAGCGTGGGGGCGGGAGAAACCTACGAGCAGTACTTC. This codes for CASSVGAGETYEQYF. The full variable domain, rest sourced from reference TRBV9 and TRBJ2-7, is DSGVTQTPKHLITATGQRVTLRCSPRSGDLSVYWYQQSLDQGLQFLIQYYNGEERAKGNILERFSAQQFPDLHSELNLSSLELGDSALYFCASSVGAGETYEQYFGPGTRLTVT.